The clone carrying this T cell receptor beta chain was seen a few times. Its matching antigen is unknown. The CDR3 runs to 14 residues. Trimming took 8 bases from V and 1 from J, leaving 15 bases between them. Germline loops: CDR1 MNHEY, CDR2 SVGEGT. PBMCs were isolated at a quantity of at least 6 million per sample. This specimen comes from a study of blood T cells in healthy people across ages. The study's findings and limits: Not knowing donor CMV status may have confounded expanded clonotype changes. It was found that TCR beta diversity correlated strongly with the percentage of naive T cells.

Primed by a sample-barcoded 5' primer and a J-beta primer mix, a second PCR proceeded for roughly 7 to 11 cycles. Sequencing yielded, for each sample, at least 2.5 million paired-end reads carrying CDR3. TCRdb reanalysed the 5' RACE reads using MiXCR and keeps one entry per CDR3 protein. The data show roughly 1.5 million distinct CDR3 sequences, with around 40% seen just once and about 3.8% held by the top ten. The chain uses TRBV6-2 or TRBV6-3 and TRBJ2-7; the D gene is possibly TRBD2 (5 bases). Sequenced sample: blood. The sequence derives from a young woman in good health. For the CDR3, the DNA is TGTGCCAGCGAAACCCAGCGGTTATCCTACGAGCAGTACTTC. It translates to CASETQRLSYEQYF.